The 20 T cell receptor beta chains below were found in one sample sequenced in a study of blood T cell repertoires in COVID-19. TCRdb's table, derived via immunoSEQ multiplex PCR, lists solely in-frame clones and lacks some. The table has around 300,000 clones, 88% seen once. The sequencing input was peripheral blood. The receptors were sampled from a woman in her thirties with COVID-19, enrolled during active disease.

The genes are TRBV7-2 and TRBJ1-3; 7 bases fit TRBD1. With V trimmed by 6 bases and J by 0 bases, 5 bases remained unmatched. The CDR3 contains 15 residues. Germline V gene sequence: CDR1 SGHTA, CDR2 FQGNSA. The CDR3 sequence is CASRKGTASGNTIYF. CDR3 DNA sequence: TGTGCCAGCAGAAAAGGGACAGCCTCTGGAAACACCATATATTTT.

This sequence joins TRBV27 and TRBJ2-7; TRBD1 is a possible D gene (6 bases). Germline values: CDR1 MNHEY, CDR2 SMNVEV (reference sequence). Between the trimmed V and J ends, which lost 0 bases and 7 bases, there was a span of 10 bases. The CDR3 runs to 13 residues. CDR3 loop: CASSLSKQGEQYF. The CDR3 DNA is TGTGCCAGCAGTTTATCGAAGCAGGGGGAGCAGTACTTC.

The chain couples TRBV6-5 to TRBJ1-6, with TRBD1 identical over 10 bases. CDR1 and CDR2 from the germline V gene are MNHEY and SVGAGI. Trimming removed 4 bases from V and 6 bases from J; junction bases left unmatched: 3. This CDR3 comprises 15 residues. The CDR3 DNA follows: TGTGCCAGCAGTTTCGACAGGGGGCGTAATTCACCCCTCCACTTT. Its translation is CASSFDRGRNSPLHF.

The table lists this clone with a count of one. At one of its ends the junction is not consistent with the germline gene, which may arise from a read error. This chain links TRBV4-1 with TRBJ2-6, with TRBD1 matching 8 bases. Germline CDR1 is MGHRA and CDR2 is YSYEKL. The CDR3 runs to 19 residues. The CDR3 loop reads CASSQDLRRQGAGVNVLTF. Written as DNA, the CDR3 is TGCGCCAGCAGCCAAGATCTGAGGAGGCAGGGGGCTGGGGTCAACGTCCTGACTTTC.

A word on this clone: The sample carries other DNA sequences with the same CDR3. The chain couples TRBV5-1 to TRBJ1-2; TRBD1 is a possible D gene (5 bases). CDR1 is SGHRS, CDR2 YFSETQ, per germline. Trimming took 0 bases from V and 2 from J, leaving 5 bases between them. The CDR3 runs 13 residues. This CDR3 reads CASSLEGNYGYTF. CDR3 in DNA: TGCGCCAGCAGCTTGGAGGGGAACTATGGCTACACCTTC.

The chain employs TRBV6-6 and TRBJ2-1; TRBD2 matches at 7 bases. The trim removed 5 bases at V and 7 bases at J, leaving 17 bases unmatched. This CDR3 contains 17 residues. The V gene's germline CDR1 is MNHNY and CDR2 SVGAGI (reference sequence). The CDR3 sequence is CASSPQSVDGGMNEQFF. CDR3 in DNA: TGTGCCAGCAGTCCCCAGTCCGTGGACGGGGGGATGAATGAGCAGTTCTTC.

This clone has a single count. This sequence joins TRBV28 and TRBJ1-6; 8 nucleotides agree with TRBD1. This CDR3 comprises 14 residues. V lost 10 bases, J lost 3 bases, and 5 bases stayed unmatched. Germline loops: CDR1 MDHEN, CDR2 SYDVKM. The CDR3 sequence is CAITGGIYNSPLHF. The CDR3 DNA reads TGTGCCATCACAGGGGGAATCTATAATTCACCCCTCCACTTT.

The chain has TRBV5-1 and TRBJ2-5; 8 nucleotides line up with TRBD2. J gave up 7 bases and V 1 base, and 6 bases lay outside the gene matches. Per germline, CDR1 SGHRS and CDR2 YFSETQ. The CDR3 spans 14 residues. Written as DNA, the CDR3 is TGCGCCAGCAGCTTGCTAGGCGGGGGGTCGACCCAGTACTTC. This translates into CASSLLGGGSTQYF.

The chain carries TRBV9 and TRBJ2-7, with D tentatively TRBD2 (6 bases). Germline assignment: CDR1 SGDLS and CDR2 YYNGEE. Deletions cut 0 bases from V and 1 base from J, with 14 bases between. The length of the CDR3 is 16 residues. DNA of the CDR3: TGTGCCAGCAGCGTAGTTCGGAGGGCCTCATCCTACGAGCAGTACTTC. It translates to CASSVVRRASSYEQYF.

V and J are TRBV29-1 and TRBJ1-1, with a tentative D call TRBD1 (5 bases). Trimming cost V 6 bases and J 0 bases, with 11 bases left between them. This CDR3 contains 13 residues. Germline V gene data show CDR1 as SQVTM and CDR2 as ANQGSEA. The CDR3 DNA reads as TGCAGCGTCCGCGACAGTTTGAACACTGAAGCTTTCTTT. This gives the protein CSVRDSLNTEAFF.

The J gene is TRBJ2-5, the V gene TRBV25-1; 7 positions agree with TRBD1. The length of the CDR3 is 14 residues. V lost 3 bases to trimming and J lost 5 bases; unmatched junction nucleotides: 6. Germline V gene sequence: CDR1 MGHDK, CDR2 SYGVNS. CDR3 residues: CASSDSGGWETQYF. DNA of the CDR3: TGTGCCAGCAGTGATTCAGGGGGTTGGGAGACCCAGTACTTC.

Only a few counts were recorded for this clone. The chain joins TRBV16 to TRBJ1-2; possibly TRBD1 for D (5 bases). V lost 0 bases to trimming and J lost 4 bases, with 9 bases between them. CDR3 size: 14 residues. The germline gives CDR1 KGHSY, CDR2 FQNENV. The DNA of the CDR3 is TGTGCCAGCAGCCAATCACCAGGGTCCTATGGCTACACCTTC. Its translation is CASSQSPGSYGYTF. Supplemented by reference TRBV16 and TRBJ1-2, the full variable domain reads GEEVAQTPKHLVRGEGQKAKLYCAPIKGHSYVFWYQQVLKNEFKFLISFQNENVFDETGMPKERFSAKCLPNSPCSLEIQATKLEDSAVYFCASSQSPGSYGYTFGSGTRLTVV.

Comments on this clone: Different DNA sequences within this sample yield the same CDR3. CDR3 loop: CASSFQNYGYTF. CDR3 nucleotides: TGTGCCAGCAGTTTTCAAAACTATGGCTACACCTTC. This chain joins TRBV12-3 or TRBV12-4 and TRBJ1-2; D is ambiguous. The CDR3 has 12 amino acids. V lost 3 bases and J lost 2, with 4 bases in between.

This rearrangement joins TRBV28 to TRBJ2-3; 14 bases match TRBD2. The trim removed 5 bases at V and 1 base at J, leaving 8 bases unmatched. This CDR3 is 18 amino acids long. Looked up from germline, CDR1 is MDHEN and CDR2 is SYDVKM. CDR3 sequence reads: CASSLTRLAGGGTDTQYF. The CDR3 DNA sequence: TGTGCCAGCAGTCTCACTCGACTAGCGGGGGGGGGCACAGATACGCAGTATTTT.

This rearrangement joins TRBV6-5 to TRBJ2-1, with a tentative D call TRBD2 (7 bases). The CDR3 extends over 13 amino acids. Trimming stripped 8 bases from V and 7 bases from J, with 15 bases between. Germline loops: CDR1 MNHEY, CDR2 SVGAGI. The CDR3 region is CASFRGRGNEQFF. The CDR3 nucleotides read TGTGCCAGCTTTCGGGGGAGGGGGAATGAGCAGTTCTTC.

This sequence joins TRBV11-2 and TRBJ2-7; D is undetermined. The CDR3 is 13 amino acids. The germline CDR1 and CDR2 sequences are SGHAT and FQNNGV. V was shortened by 1 base and J by 4 bases, with 8 bases between the two germline ends. The CDR3 loop is CASSLGAAYEQYV. DNA of the CDR3: TGTGCCAGCAGCTTAGGGGCTGCTTACGAGCAGTACGTC.

The chain employs TRBV5-8 and TRBJ2-5; D not certain. Germline V gene lookup returns CDR1 SGHTS and CDR2 YDEGEE. This CDR3 region has 14 residues. V lost 0 bases and J lost 1, with 7 bases in between. Written as DNA, the CDR3 is TGTGCCAGCAGCTTGGTGCCAGTCCAAGAGACCCAGTACTTC. Residues: CASSLVPVQETQYF. The full variable domain, its missing parts supplied by reference TRBV5-8 and TRBJ2-5, is EAGVTQSPTHLIKTRGQQATLRCSPISGHTSVYWYQQALGLGLQFLLWYDEGEERNRGNFPPRFSGRQFPNYSSELNVNALELEDSALYLCASSLVPVQETQYFGPGTRLLVL.

The V gene is TRBV29-1, the J gene TRBJ1-2, with D maybe TRBD1 (5 bases). From germline, CDR1 is SQVTM and CDR2 ANQGSEA. V was shortened by 6 bases and J by 8 bases, with 13 bases between the two germline ends. This CDR3 comprises 11 residues. The CDR3 DNA sequence: TGCAGCGTCGTCTCAGGGTACGGCTACACCTTC. Amino acid sequence: CSVVSGYGYTF.

The genes are TRBV10-3 and TRBJ1-1; D possibly corresponds to TRBD1 (6 bases). CDR1 ENHRY and CDR2 SYGVKD come from the germline V gene. The CDR3 runs to 14 residues. With 2 bases removed from V and 7 bases from J, the gap between germline ends came to 14 bases. The CDR3 DNA follows: TGTGCCATCAGTGAGGTCAGGACAGTGAATGAAGCTTTCTTT. This codes for CAISEVRTVNEAFF.

J is TRBJ2-4 and V is TRBV6-1; D perhaps matches TRBD1 (5 bases). Germline V gives CDR1 MNHNS, CDR2 SASEGT. V shed 3 bases and J shed 0 bases, with 15 bases lying between them. The CDR3 consists of 17 residues. The CDR3 coding sequence is TGTGCCAGCAGTGATCAACTCCTGACAGTAGCCAAAAACATTCAGTACTTC. Its translation is CASSDQLLTVAKNIQYF.